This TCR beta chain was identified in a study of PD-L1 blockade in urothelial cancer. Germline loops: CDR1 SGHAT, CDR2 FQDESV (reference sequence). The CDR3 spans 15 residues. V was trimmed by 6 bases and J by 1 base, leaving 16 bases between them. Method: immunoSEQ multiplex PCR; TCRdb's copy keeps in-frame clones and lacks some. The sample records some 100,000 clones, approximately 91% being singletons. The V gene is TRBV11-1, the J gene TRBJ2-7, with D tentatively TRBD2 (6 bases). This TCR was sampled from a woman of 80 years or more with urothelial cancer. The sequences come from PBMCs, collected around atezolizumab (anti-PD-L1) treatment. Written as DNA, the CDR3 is TGTGCCAGCAGGCGGAGACGCGGGGAGTCCTACGAGCAGTACTTC. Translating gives CASRRRRGESYEQYF.